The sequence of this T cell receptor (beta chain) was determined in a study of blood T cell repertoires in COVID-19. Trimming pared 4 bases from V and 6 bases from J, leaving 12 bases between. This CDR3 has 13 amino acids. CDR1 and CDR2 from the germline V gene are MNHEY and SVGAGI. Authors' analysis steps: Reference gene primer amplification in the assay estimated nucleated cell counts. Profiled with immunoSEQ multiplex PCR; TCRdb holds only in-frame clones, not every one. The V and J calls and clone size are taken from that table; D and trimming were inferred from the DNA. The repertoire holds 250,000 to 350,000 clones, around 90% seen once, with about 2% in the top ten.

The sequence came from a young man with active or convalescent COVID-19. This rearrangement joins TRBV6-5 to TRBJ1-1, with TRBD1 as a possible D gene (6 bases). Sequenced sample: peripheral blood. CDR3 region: CASSFTGFSEAFF. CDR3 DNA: TGTGCCAGCAGTTTCACAGGGTTCTCTGAAGCTTTCTTT.